This T cell receptor beta chain is from a study of T cell responses to AZD1222 COVID-19 vaccine. Looking at the study overall: Researchers grouped second doses given at about 4 or about 12 weeks into one pool.

The data were produced by immunoSEQ multiplex PCR, yet TCRdb's version contains in-frame clones alone and is incomplete. This table has fewer than 110,000 clones, about 90% appearing once. The CDR3 is 15 amino acids. The ends were cut back, 2 bases at V and 5 bases at J, with 13 bases in the middle. Per germline, CDR1 SNHLY and CDR2 FYNNEI. Material: peripheral blood, obtained on day 0 of AZD1222 vaccination. The chain employs TRBV2 and TRBJ1-5; D is undetermined. The sequence was collected from an adult in good health. The CDR3 here is CASSELPGSDQPQHF. DNA for the CDR3: TGTGCCAGCAGTGAACTGCCGGGCAGCGATCAGCCCCAGCATTTT. Combining the CDR3 with reference TRBV2 and TRBJ1-5 gives the whole variable domain EPEVTQTPSHQVTQMGQEVILRCVPISNHLYFYWYRQILGQKVEFLVSFYNNEISEKSEIFDDQFSVERPDGSNFTLKIRSTKLEDSAMYFCASSELPGSDQPQHFGDGTRLSIL.